Each of the 26 T cell receptor beta chains below was sequenced from the same sample in a study of shared clonotypes between healthy human individuals. The data were produced by immunoSEQ multiplex PCR, yet TCRdb's version contains in-frame clones alone and is incomplete. The sample has approximately 2.5 million clones; roughly 92% are singletons. Sequencing was carried out using naive CD4+ T cells sorted from blood. Sample subset: CD45RA+ positively selected. These TCRs come from a young man in good health.

The chain uses TRBV27 and TRBJ2-3; no reliable D call. CDR1 and CDR2 from the germline V gene are MNHEY and SMNVEV (reference sequence). CDR3 size: 14 residues. Deletions cut 1 base from V and 0 bases from J, with 5 bases between. CDR3 coding DNA: TGTGCCAGCAGTTTATTCACTAGCACAGATACGCAGTATTTT. It translates to CASSLFTSTDTQYF.

This clone occurred a few times. The V gene is TRBV6-6, the J gene TRBJ1-6; 10 bases are a match to TRBD1. Germline values: CDR1 MNHNY, CDR2 SVGAGI (reference sequence). The CDR3 loop spans 14 amino acids. The ends lost 2 bases at V and 8 bases at J; junction bases unmatched: 0. The CDR3 DNA sequence: TGTGCCAGCAGTTACGGGACAGGGGATTCACCCCTCCACTTT. Protein: CASSYGTGDSPLHF.

This chain uses TRBV10-1 with TRBJ2-3; 10 bases fit TRBD2. J lost 6 bases, V lost 2 bases, and 2 bases had no gene match. This CDR3 comprises 14 residues. CDR1 WNHNN and CDR2 SYGVQD come from the germline V gene (reference sequence). The CDR3 DNA follows: TGCGCCAGCAGTGAGGTGACTAGCGGGGATACGCAGTATTTT. Translation gives CASSEVTSGDTQYF.

V and J are TRBV18 and TRBJ2-1; tentative D call: TRBD2 (5 bases). V lost 2 bases and J 4 bases, leaving 9 bases between the germline ends. Germline lookup yields CDR1 KGHSH and CDR2 LQKENI. The CDR3 totals 14 residues. The CDR3 DNA sequence: TGTGCCAGCTCACCATCGAGGGCTTACAATGAGCAGTTCTTC. Amino acid sequence: CASSPSRAYNEQFF.

V gene TRBV18 combines with J gene TRBJ1-1; unclear D gene. The germline V gene encodes CDR1 KGHSH and CDR2 LQKENI. The germline V and J ends were trimmed by 5 bases and 1 base, with 8 bases remaining between them. The CDR3 consists of 13 residues. The CDR3 DNA sequence: TGTGCCAGCTCAACCGGGGAGAACACTGAAGCTTTCTTT. Its protein product is CASSTGENTEAFF. Supplemented by reference TRBV18 and TRBJ1-1, the full variable domain reads NAGVMQNPRHLVRRRGQEARLRCSPMKGHSHVYWYRQLPEEGLKFMVYLQKENIIDESGMPKERFSAEFPKEGPSILRIQQVVRGDSAAYFCASSTGENTEAFFGQGTRLTVV.

In DNA form, the CDR3 reads TGTGCCATCCGTCTAACGAGGGGGAGCGGCGAGCAGTACTTC. Amino acid sequence: CAIRLTRGSGEQYF. This sequence joins TRBV6-5 and TRBJ2-7, with a weak D call TRBD1 (6 bases). Germline values: CDR1 MNHEY, CDR2 SVGAGI. V was cut by 10 bases and J by 6 bases, with 22 bases left in between. This CDR3 has 14 amino acids.

The chain couples TRBV11-2 to TRBJ2-7, with a weak D call TRBD1 (6 bases). Germline loops: CDR1 SGHAT, CDR2 FQNNGV. CDR3 length: 15 amino acids. The germline V and J ends were trimmed by 3 bases and 3 bases, with 15 bases remaining between them. CDR3: CASSFSQGTVYEQYF. DNA for the CDR3: TGTGCCAGCAGCTTTTCTCAGGGGACGGTCTACGAGCAGTACTTC.

This clone was observed a few times. CDR3 DNA: TGTGCCAGCAGCTTAACAGGGAGGACTGAAGCTTTCTTT. Amino acids: CASSLTGRTEAFF. The chain is built from TRBV6-5 and TRBJ1-1, with D tentatively TRBD1 (6 bases). From germline, CDR1 is MNHEY and CDR2 SVGAGI. The germline V and J ends were trimmed by 6 bases and 5 bases, with 13 bases remaining between them. This CDR3 spans 13 amino acids.

The rearrangement links TRBV18 to TRBJ2-1, with a tentative D call TRBD1 (6 bases). CDR1 and CDR2 (germline): KGHSH, LQKENI. The CDR3 extends over 14 amino acids. V lost 4 bases and J lost 2, with 9 bases in between. This CDR3 reads CASSHGTPYNEQFF. Here the CDR3 DNA reads TGTGCCAGCTCACACGGGACACCCTACAATGAGCAGTTCTTC.

This clone showed up just a few times. The chain carries TRBV19 and TRBJ1-5; the match to TRBD1 covers 12 bases. The V gene end was trimmed by 6 bases and the J gene end by 7 bases; junction bases not matched to a gene: 7. This CDR3 contains 15 residues. Germline loops: CDR1 LNHDA, CDR2 SQIVND (reference sequence). The chain's CDR3 is CASRWGQGAGQPQHF. The CDR3 DNA is TGTGCCAGTAGATGGGGACAGGGGGCAGGACAGCCCCAGCATTTT.

The table lists this clone with a few counts. The rearrangement joins TRBV2 to TRBJ1-5; D gene ambiguous. CDR1 is SNHLY, CDR2 FYNNEI, per germline. There are 11 residues in the CDR3. Trimming shortened V by 6 bases and J by 5 bases, and 5 bases separated the two germline ends. CDR3 DNA: TGTGCCAGCAGGGCCGATCAGCCCCAGCATTTT. Its translation is CASRADQPQHF.

Only one count was recorded for this clone. The chain links TRBV5-1 to TRBJ2-2; D perhaps matches TRBD2 (7 bases). Germline assignment: CDR1 SGHRS and CDR2 YFSETQ. The V end was cut by 1 base, the J end by 5 bases, with 12 bases between. This CDR3 has 15 amino acids. CDR3 sequence reads: CASSLFRGGTGELFF. The DNA for the CDR3 is TGCGCCAGCAGCTTGTTCAGGGGAGGGACCGGGGAGCTGTTTTTT. Filled out from reference TRBV5-1 and TRBJ2-2, the complete variable domain reads KAGVTQTPRYLIKTRGQQVTLSCSPISGHRSVSWYQQTPGQGLQFLFEYFSETQRNKGNFPGRFSGRQFSNSRSEMNVSTLELGDSALYLCASSLFRGGTGELFFGEGSRLTVL.

V is TRBV18 and J is TRBJ2-7, with D unclear. The V and J ends lost 4 bases and 0 bases respectively, with 7 bases between them. In germline, CDR1 is KGHSH, CDR2 LQKENI. This CDR3 comprises 13 residues. For the CDR3, the DNA is TGTGCCAGCTCACGGCAGGACTCCTACGAGCAGTACTTC. This translates into CASSRQDSYEQYF.

V gene TRBV5-4 combines with J gene TRBJ2-1, with a possible D match to TRBD2 (6 bases). Trimming shortened V by 4 bases and J by 6 bases, and 20 bases separated the two germline ends. Germline CDR1 reads SGHNT; CDR2 reads YYREEE (reference sequence). CDR3 size: 16 residues. The CDR3 bases are TGTGCCAGCAGCGTCGTCCGGGACTCGCGATCCAATGAGCAGTTCTTC. Translating it yields CASSVVRDSRSNEQFF. The whole variable domain, filled in from reference TRBV5-4 and TRBJ2-1, reads ETGVTQSPTHLIKTRGQQVTLRCSSQSGHNTVSWYQQALGQGPQFIFQYYREEENGRGNFPPRFSGLQFPNYSSELNVNALELDDSALYLCASSVVRDSRSNEQFFGPGTRLTVL.

The chain joins TRBV14 to TRBJ1-2; no definite D call. CDR1 and CDR2 (germline): SGHDN, FVKESK. CDR3 length: 11 amino acids. The germline V and J ends were trimmed by 2 bases and 7 bases, with 5 bases remaining between them. The chain's CDR3 is CASSQNSGYTF. The CDR3, as DNA: TGTGCCAGCAGCCAAAATTCTGGCTACACCTTC.

The chain joins TRBV7-8 to TRBJ2-1, with 8 bases lining up with TRBD1. The CDR3 spans 16 residues. The germline gives CDR1 SGHVS, CDR2 FQNEAQ. The J segment lost 3 bases and the V segment lost 4 bases, leaving 8 bases of the junction unmatched. The CDR3 loop reads CASSSLQGANYNEQFF. The CDR3 DNA follows: TGTGCCAGCAGCTCCTTGCAGGGGGCAAACTACAATGAGCAGTTCTTC.

V gene TRBV7-6 combines with J gene TRBJ2-7; no reliable D call. The ends were cut back, 5 bases at V and 2 bases at J, with 10 bases in the middle. Germline V gives CDR1 SGHVS, CDR2 FNYEAQ. CDR3 length: 13 residues. CDR3 protein: CASSPNNAYEQYF. DNA of the CDR3: TGTGCCAGCAGCCCCAATAACGCCTACGAGCAGTACTTC.

Notes on this clone: Other DNA sequences in this sample translate to the same CDR3. The gene calls are TRBV5-4 and TRBJ2-7; 7 bases match TRBD1. Germline CDR1 and CDR2: SGHNT and YYREEE (reference sequence). The CDR3 is 13 residues long. Unmatched junction bases numbered 4, after V lost 4 bases and J lost 3 bases. The CDR3 spells CASSNDRVYEQYF. In DNA form, the CDR3 reads TGTGCCAGCAGCAATGACAGGGTCTACGAGCAGTACTTC.

The J gene is TRBJ2-2, the V gene TRBV7-9, with D perhaps matching TRBD1 (6 bases). This CDR3 is 15 amino acids long. The V and J ends lost 5 bases and 5 bases respectively, with 15 bases between them. The germline V gene encodes CDR1 SEHNR and CDR2 FQNEAQ (reference sequence). The CDR3 spells CASSPTGHGTGELFF. The DNA for the CDR3 is TGTGCCAGCAGCCCGACGGGACACGGAACCGGGGAGCTGTTTTTT.

This chain joins TRBV6-4 and TRBJ2-2; D uncertain. Between the trimmed V and J ends, which lost 4 bases and 8 bases, there was a span of 11 bases. This CDR3 is built from 13 residues. CDR1 and CDR2 from the germline V gene are MRHNA and SNTAGT. CDR3 nucleotide sequence: TGTGCCAGCAGTGCCCACGGTTCAGGGGAGCTGTTTTTT. Translation: CASSAHGSGELFF.

The V gene is TRBV18, the J gene TRBJ2-2; no clear D. V lost 4 bases, J lost 6 bases, and 12 bases lay in between. The CDR3 length is 14 residues. Looked up from germline, CDR1 is KGHSH and CDR2 is LQKENI. The chain's CDR3 is CASSQEKGSGELFF. CDR3 bases: TGTGCCAGCTCACAGGAAAAGGGCTCCGGGGAGCTGTTTTTT.

The chain is built from TRBV5-1 and TRBJ2-5; 8 positions match TRBD2. In germline, CDR1 is SGHRS, CDR2 YFSETQ. The CDR3 covers 14 residues. The trim removed 7 bases at V and 1 base at J, leaving 6 bases unmatched. As DNA, the CDR3 is TGCGCCAGCGGGCCGGGACTAGTCCAAGAGACCCAGTACTTC. This sequence encodes CASGPGLVQETQYF.

This chain connects TRBV4-2 to TRBJ1-4; no clear D gene. The CDR3 has 14 residues. The germline V and J ends were trimmed by 0 bases and 8 bases, with 10 bases remaining between them. CDR1 and CDR2 (germline): LGHNA, YNFKEQ. The CDR3 sequence is CASSQDEAGEKLFF. For the CDR3, the DNA is TGTGCCAGCAGCCAAGATGAGGCGGGCGAAAAACTGTTTTTT.

The chain couples TRBV6-5 to TRBJ2-7, with 7 bases identical to TRBD1. The CDR3 sequence is 13 residues long. V lost 5 bases to trimming and J lost 2 bases; unmatched junction nucleotides: 3. Germline CDR1 MNHEY, CDR2 SVGAGI. CDR3 residues: CASSRGLPYEQYF. The CDR3 DNA sequence: TGTGCCAGCAGTAGGGGGCTCCCCTACGAGCAGTACTTC.

The chain joins TRBV7-2 to TRBJ2-7, with D possibly called TRBD1 or TRBD2 (5 bases each). The V end lost 4 bases, the J end lost 2 bases, and 18 bases lay between the germline ends. The CDR3 covers 16 residues. Per the germline V gene, CDR1 is SGHTA and CDR2 is FQGNSA. CDR3 protein: CASSWTRRGPTYEQYF. CDR3 sequence (DNA): TGTGCCAGCAGCTGGACCCGACGGGGACCTACCTACGAGCAGTACTTC.

This clone has just one count. The V and J genes are TRBV6-6 and TRBJ2-1; D may be TRBD2 (5 bases). Germline V gene lookup returns CDR1 MNHNY and CDR2 SVGAGI (reference sequence). The CDR3 is 11 residues long. Trimming took off 5 bases at V and 10 bases at J, with 9 bases between the two ends. The CDR3 protein is CASSEGREQFF. The CDR3, as DNA: TGTGCCAGCAGTGAGGGTCGGGAGCAGTTCTTC.